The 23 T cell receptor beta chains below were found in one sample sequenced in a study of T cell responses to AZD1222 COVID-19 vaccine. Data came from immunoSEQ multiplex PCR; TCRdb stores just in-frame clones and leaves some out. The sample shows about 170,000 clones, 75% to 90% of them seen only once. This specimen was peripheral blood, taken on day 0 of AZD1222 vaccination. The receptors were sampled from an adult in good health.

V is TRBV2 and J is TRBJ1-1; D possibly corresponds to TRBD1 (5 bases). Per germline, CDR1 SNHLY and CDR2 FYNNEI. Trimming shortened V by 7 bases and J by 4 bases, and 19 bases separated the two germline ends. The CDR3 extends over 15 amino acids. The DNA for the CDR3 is TGTGCCAGCATGAGACAGACGGCCGGCGGCACTGAAGCTTTCTTT. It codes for CASMRQTAGGTEAFF.

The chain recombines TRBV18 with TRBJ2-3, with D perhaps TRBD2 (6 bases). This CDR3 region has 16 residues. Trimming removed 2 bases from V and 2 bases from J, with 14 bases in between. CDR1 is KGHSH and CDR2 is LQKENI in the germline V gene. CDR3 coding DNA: TGTGCCAGCTCACCAGATCATGGGGGGACCACAGATACGCAGTATTTT. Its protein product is CASSPDHGGTTDTQYF. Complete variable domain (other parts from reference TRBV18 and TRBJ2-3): NAGVMQNPRHLVRRRGQEARLRCSPMKGHSHVYWYRQLPEEGLKFMVYLQKENIIDESGMPKERFSAEFPKEGPSILRIQQVVRGDSAAYFCASSPDHGGTTDTQYFGPGTRLTVL.

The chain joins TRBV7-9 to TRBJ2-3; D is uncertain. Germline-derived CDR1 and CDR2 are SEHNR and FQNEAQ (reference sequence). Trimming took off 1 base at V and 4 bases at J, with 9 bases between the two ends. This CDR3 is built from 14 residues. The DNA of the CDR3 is TGTGCCAGCAGCTTAGGAGTCCTCCCAGATACGCAGTATTTT. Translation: CASSLGVLPDTQYF.

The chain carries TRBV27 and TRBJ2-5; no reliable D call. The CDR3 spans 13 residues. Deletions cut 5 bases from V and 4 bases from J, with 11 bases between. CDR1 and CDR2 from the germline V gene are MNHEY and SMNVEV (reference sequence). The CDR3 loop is CASSPSVGETQYF. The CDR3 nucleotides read TGTGCCAGCAGTCCCTCTGTCGGAGAGACCCAGTACTTC.

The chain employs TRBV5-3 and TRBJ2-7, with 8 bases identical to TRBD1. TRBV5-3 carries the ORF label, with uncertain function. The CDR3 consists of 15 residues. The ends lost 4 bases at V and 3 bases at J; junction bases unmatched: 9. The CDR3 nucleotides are TGTGCCAGAAGCCTATCCGGACAGGGTCACTACGAGCAGTACGTC. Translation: CARSLSGQGHYEQYV.

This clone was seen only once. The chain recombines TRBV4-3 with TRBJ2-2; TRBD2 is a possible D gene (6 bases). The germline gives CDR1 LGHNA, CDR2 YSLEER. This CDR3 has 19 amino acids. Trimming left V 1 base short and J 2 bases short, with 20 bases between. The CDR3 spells CASSQGTGVGGDNTGELFF. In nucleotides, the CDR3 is TGCGCCAGCAGCCAAGGGACCGGGGTCGGCGGGGATAACACCGGGGAGCTGTTTTTT.

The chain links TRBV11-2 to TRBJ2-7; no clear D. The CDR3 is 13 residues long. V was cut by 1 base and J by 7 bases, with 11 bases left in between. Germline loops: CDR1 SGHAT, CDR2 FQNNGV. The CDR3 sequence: CASSLGSSLEQYV. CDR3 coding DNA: TGTGCCAGCAGCTTAGGGTCCTCTTTAGAGCAGTACGTC.

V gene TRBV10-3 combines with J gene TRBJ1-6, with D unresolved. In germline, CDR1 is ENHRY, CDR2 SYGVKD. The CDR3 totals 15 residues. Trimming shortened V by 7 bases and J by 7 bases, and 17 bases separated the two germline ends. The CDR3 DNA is TGTGCCATCAACCCCACGGGTGTAGGCAATTCACCCCTCCACTTT. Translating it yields CAINPTGVGNSPLHF.

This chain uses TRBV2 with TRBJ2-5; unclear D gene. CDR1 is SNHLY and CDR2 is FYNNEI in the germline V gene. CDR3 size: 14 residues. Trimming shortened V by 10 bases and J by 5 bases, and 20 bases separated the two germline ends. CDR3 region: CATQKTALEETQYF. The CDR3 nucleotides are TGTGCCACCCAAAAGACTGCTCTTGAGGAGACCCAGTACTTC.

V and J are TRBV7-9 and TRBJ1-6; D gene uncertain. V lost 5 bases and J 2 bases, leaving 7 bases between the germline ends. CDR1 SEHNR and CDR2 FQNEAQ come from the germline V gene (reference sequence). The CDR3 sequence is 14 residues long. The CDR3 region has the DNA TGTGCCAGCAGCCTCGGGGCCTATAATTCACCCCTCCACTTT. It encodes CASSLGAYNSPLHF. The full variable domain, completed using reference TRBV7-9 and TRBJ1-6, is DTGVSQNPRHKITKRGQNVTFRCDPISEHNRLYWYRQTLGQGPEFLTYFQNEAQLEKSRLLSDRFSAERPKGSFSTLEIQRTEQGDSAMYLCASSLGAYNSPLHFGNGTRLTVT.

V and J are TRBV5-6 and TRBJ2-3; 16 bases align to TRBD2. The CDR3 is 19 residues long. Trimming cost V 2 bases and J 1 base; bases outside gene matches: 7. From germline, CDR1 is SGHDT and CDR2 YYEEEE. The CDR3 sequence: CASSFLGLAGGAGTDTQYF. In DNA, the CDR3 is TGTGCCAGCAGCTTCTTGGGACTAGCGGGGGGGGCTGGCACAGATACGCAGTATTTT.

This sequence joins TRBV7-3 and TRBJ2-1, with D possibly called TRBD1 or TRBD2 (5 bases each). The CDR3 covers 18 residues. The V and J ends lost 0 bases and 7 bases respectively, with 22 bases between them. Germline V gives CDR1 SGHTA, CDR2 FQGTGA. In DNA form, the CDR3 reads TGTGCCAGCAGCTTAACCCCTGGGACCCCGGAAAAGGGTAATGAGCAGTTCTTC. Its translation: CASSLTPGTPEKGNEQFF. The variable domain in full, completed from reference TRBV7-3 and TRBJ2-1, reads GAGVSQTPSNKVTEKGKYVELRCDPISGHTALYWYRQSLGQGPEFLIYFQGTGAADDSGLPNDRFFAVRPEGSVSTLKIQRTERGDSAVYLCASSLTPGTPEKGNEQFFGPGTRLTVL.

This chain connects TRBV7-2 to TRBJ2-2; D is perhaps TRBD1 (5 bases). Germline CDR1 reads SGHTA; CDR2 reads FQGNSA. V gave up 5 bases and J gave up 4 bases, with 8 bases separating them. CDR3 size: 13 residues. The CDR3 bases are TGTGCCAGCAGCAGGGGCGGCACCGGGGAGCTGTTTTTT. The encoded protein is CASSRGGTGELFF.

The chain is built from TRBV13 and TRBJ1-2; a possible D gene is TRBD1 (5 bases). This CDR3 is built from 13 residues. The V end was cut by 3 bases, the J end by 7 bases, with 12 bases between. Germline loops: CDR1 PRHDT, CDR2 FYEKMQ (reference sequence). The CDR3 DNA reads TGTGCCAGCAGCTTCAGGGAGCTAGGTGGCTACACCTTC. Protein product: CASSFRELGGYTF.

CDR3 DNA sequence: TGTGCCAGCAGCTTGGACAGGGTTTCAGATACGCAGTATTTT. Translated, it gives CASSLDRVSDTQYF. The rearrangement joins TRBV5-6 to TRBJ2-3; a possible D gene is TRBD1 (6 bases). The CDR3 sequence is 14 residues long. The germline CDR1 and CDR2 sequences are SGHDT and YYEEEE. V lost 0 bases and J lost 4, with 9 bases in between. The full variable domain, in which reference TRBV5-6 and TRBJ2-3 provide the parts outside the CDR3, is DAGVTQSPTHLIKTRGQQVTLRCSPKSGHDTVSWYQQALGQGPQFIFQYYEEEERQRGNFPDRFSGHQFPNYSSELNVNALLLGDSALYLCASSLDRVSDTQYFGPGTRLTVL.

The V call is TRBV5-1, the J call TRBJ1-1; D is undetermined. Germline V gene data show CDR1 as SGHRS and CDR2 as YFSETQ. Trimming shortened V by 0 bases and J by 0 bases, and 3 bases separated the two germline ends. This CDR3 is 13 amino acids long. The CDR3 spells CASSLVLNTEAFF. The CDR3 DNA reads TGCGCCAGCAGCTTGGTGTTGAACACTGAAGCTTTCTTT.

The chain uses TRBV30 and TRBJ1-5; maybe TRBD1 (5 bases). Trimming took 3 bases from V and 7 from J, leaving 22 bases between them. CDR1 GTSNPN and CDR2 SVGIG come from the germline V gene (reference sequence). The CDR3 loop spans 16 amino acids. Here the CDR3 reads CAWSPVEAGWLQPQHF. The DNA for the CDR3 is TGTGCCTGGAGCCCCGTAGAGGCAGGGTGGTTGCAGCCCCAGCATTTT. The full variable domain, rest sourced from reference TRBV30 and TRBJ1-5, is SQTIHQWPATLVQPVGSPLSLECTVEGTSNPNLYWYRQAAGRGLQLLFYSVGIGQISSEVPQNLSASRPQDRQFILSSKKLLLSDSGFYLCAWSPVEAGWLQPQHFGDGTRLSIL.

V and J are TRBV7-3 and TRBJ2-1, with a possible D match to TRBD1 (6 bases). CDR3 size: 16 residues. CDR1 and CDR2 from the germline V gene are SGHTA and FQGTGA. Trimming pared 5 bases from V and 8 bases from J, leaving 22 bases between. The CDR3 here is CASSRYARNSGDEQFF. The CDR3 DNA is TGTGCCAGCAGCCGATACGCACGGAATTCAGGGGATGAGCAGTTCTTC.

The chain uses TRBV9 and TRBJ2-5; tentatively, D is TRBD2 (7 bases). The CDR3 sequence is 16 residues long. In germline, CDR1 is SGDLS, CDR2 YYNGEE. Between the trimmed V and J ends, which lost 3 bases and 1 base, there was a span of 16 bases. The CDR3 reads CASSAGRGASQETQYF. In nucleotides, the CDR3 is TGTGCCAGCAGCGCCGGCCGGGGGGCAAGCCAAGAGACCCAGTACTTC.

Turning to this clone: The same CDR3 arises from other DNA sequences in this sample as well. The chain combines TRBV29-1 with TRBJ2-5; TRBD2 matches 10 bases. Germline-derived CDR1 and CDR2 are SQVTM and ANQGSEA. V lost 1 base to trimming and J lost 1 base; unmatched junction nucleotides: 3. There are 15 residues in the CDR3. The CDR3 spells CSVEGLAGVQETQYF. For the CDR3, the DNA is TGCAGCGTTGAAGGGCTAGCGGGGGTCCAAGAGACCCAGTACTTC.

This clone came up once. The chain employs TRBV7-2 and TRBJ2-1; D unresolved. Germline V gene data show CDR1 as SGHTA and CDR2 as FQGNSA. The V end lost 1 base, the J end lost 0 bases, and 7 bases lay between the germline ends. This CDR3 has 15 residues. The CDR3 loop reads CASSLVVSSYNEQFF. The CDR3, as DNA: TGTGCCAGCAGCTTAGTGGTAAGCTCCTACAATGAGCAGTTCTTC.

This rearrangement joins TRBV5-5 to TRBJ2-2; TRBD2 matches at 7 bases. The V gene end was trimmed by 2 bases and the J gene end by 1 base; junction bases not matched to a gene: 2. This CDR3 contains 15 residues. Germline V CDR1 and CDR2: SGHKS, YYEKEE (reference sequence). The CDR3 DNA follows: TGTGCCAGCAGCTTCCCGGGGGGGAACACCGGGGAGCTGTTTTTT. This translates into CASSFPGGNTGELFF.

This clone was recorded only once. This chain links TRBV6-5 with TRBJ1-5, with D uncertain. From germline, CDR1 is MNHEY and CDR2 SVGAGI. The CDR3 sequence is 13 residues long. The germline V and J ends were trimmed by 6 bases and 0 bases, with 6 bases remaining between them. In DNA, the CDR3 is TGTGCCAGCAGCGCGTATAGCAATCAGCCCCAGCATTTT. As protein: CASSAYSNQPQHF.